One sample yielded the 30 T cell receptor beta chains listed below, sequenced in a study of technical replicates of blood from a handful of donors. Sequencing was performed with immunoSEQ multiplex PCR; in TCRdb, only in-frame clones are kept and a portion is missing. This table has roughly 100,000 clones, approximately 94% appearing once. Sequencing was performed on T cells isolated from PBMCs. The receptors come from a human donor in good health.

The chain employs TRBV11-2 and TRBJ2-2; TRBD1 is a possible D gene (6 bases). V dropped 5 bases and J dropped 2 bases, with 18 bases sitting between them. The germline V gene has CDR1 SGHAT and CDR2 FQNNGV. This CDR3 contains 17 residues. CDR3 bases: TGTGCCAGCAGCCGAGGACTCAGGACAGAAAACACCGGGGAGCTGTTTTTT. Translating gives CASSRGLRTENTGELFF.

The V call is TRBV6-5, the J call TRBJ1-2, with 10 bases aligning to TRBD1. CDR3 length: 16 residues. Germline CDR1 MNHEY, CDR2 SVGAGI. Losses at the gene ends were 2 bases for V and 6 bases for J; bases not matched to a gene: 9. The DNA of the CDR3 is TGTGCCAGCAGTTACACTTCCGGACAGGGGGAAAATGGCTACACCTTC. It specifies CASSYTSGQGENGYTF.

The rearrangement links TRBV12-1 to TRBJ2-7; the table calls TRBD1, which could not be checked here. TRBV12-1 corresponds to a pseudogene. The CDR3 consists of 18 residues. CDR3 in DNA: TGTGCCAGCAGCTCCCCGCGCCGGACAGGGGTTATTCGCTACGAGCAGTACTTC. Its protein is CASSSPRRTGVIRYEQYF.

The chain has TRBV5-1 and TRBJ2-1, with TRBD1 matching over 9 bases. Germline CDR1 reads SGHRS; CDR2 reads YFSETQ. The V gene end was trimmed by 3 bases and the J gene end by 6 bases; junction bases not matched to a gene: 4. The CDR3 loop spans 14 amino acids. The CDR3 DNA reads as TGCGCCAGCAGCTCGGGACAGGGACCCAATGAGCAGTTCTTC. Protein product: CASSSGQGPNEQFF.

The chain has TRBV5-6 and TRBJ1-2; 7 bases are shared with TRBD1. CDR3 length equals 15 residues. V lost 4 bases and J lost 4; bases outside the gene matches: 10. Per germline, CDR1 SGHDT and CDR2 YYEEEE. Written as DNA, the CDR3 is TGTGCCAGCAGCGGCAGGGACAGTGGAGCCTATGGCTACACCTTC. Encoded protein: CASSGRDSGAYGYTF.

The J gene is TRBJ1-6, the V gene TRBV6-5; D call uncertain. Trimming took off 2 bases at V and 9 bases at J, with 11 bases between the two ends. This CDR3 region has 14 residues. Germline CDR1 reads MNHEY; CDR2 reads SVGAGI. DNA of the CDR3: TGTGCCAGCAGTTACGACGGGAGTACTTCACCCCTCCACTTT. It specifies CASSYDGSTSPLHF.

This clone was seen once. This rearrangement joins TRBV5-5 to TRBJ1-4; D uncertain. CDR1 SGHKS and CDR2 YYEKEE come from the germline V gene (reference sequence). Trimming pared 4 bases from V and 8 bases from J, leaving 21 bases between. CDR3 length: 16 residues. The CDR3 DNA reads TGTGCCAGCAGCCGAATCGCGGCCATCGAAAGGGAAAAACTGTTTTTT. The encoded protein is CASSRIAAIEREKLFF. Together with reference TRBV5-5 and TRBJ1-4, the CDR3 gives the full variable domain: DAGVTQSPTHLIKTRGQQVTLRCSPISGHKSVSWYQQVLGQGPQFIFQYYEKEERGRGNFPDRFSARQFPNYSSELNVNALLLGDSALYLCASSRIAAIEREKLFFGSGTQLSVL.

This chain joins TRBV28 and TRBJ2-6, with 7 bases that match TRBD1. From germline, CDR1 is MDHEN and CDR2 SYDVKM. This CDR3 region has 15 residues. V lost 7 bases, J lost 2 bases, and 5 bases stayed unmatched. The CDR3 is CASIQQGTGANVLTF. The CDR3 DNA follows: TGTGCCAGCATCCAACAGGGGACTGGGGCCAACGTCCTGACTTTC. The full variable domain, rest sourced from reference TRBV28 and TRBJ2-6, is DVKVTQSSRYLVKRTGEKVFLECVQDMDHENMFWYRQDPGLGLRLIYFSYDVKMKEKGDIPEGYSVSREKKERFSLILESASTNQTSMYLCASIQQGTGANVLTFGAGSRLTVL.

The chain couples TRBV9 to TRBJ2-3, with D unresolved. V shed 0 bases and J shed 1 base, with 6 bases lying between them. The CDR3 runs 14 residues. Germline values: CDR1 SGDLS, CDR2 YYNGEE. The CDR3 DNA sequence: TGTGCCAGCAGCGTAGGGCTAGGCACAGATACGCAGTATTTT. Protein product: CASSVGLGTDTQYF.

The chain employs TRBV19 and TRBJ2-5, with 10 bases matching TRBD1. The germline V gene has CDR1 LNHDA and CDR2 SQIVND (reference sequence). This CDR3 has 15 residues. The trim removed 5 bases at V and 5 bases at J, leaving 8 bases unmatched. CDR3 DNA sequence: TGTGCCAGTAGTTTGACAGGGGGCGTTTTGGAGACCCAGTACTTC. This translates into CASSLTGGVLETQYF.

The chain combines TRBV6-5 with TRBJ2-7; D uncertain. This CDR3 region has 9 residues. V was pared by 10 bases and J by 5 bases, with 6 bases between. Germline V gene sequence: CDR1 MNHEY, CDR2 SVGAGI. Written as DNA, the CDR3 is TGTGCCACGGGTGACGAGCAGTACTTC. This sequence encodes CATGDEQYF.

The chain links TRBV4-1 to TRBJ1-2, with no clear D. CDR1 MGHRA and CDR2 YSYEKL come from the germline V gene. Trimming removed 4 bases from V and 3 bases from J, with 15 bases in between. The CDR3 totals 15 residues. The CDR3 sequence: CASSPSERIDYGYTF. The CDR3 DNA follows: TGCGCCAGCAGCCCGTCCGAAAGAATAGACTATGGCTACACCTTC.

The chain combines TRBV7-9 with TRBJ1-1, with D tentatively TRBD1 (5 bases). Germline V gene data show CDR1 as SEHNR and CDR2 as FQNEAQ (reference sequence). This CDR3 is 13 amino acids long. V lost 1 base to trimming and J lost 5 bases, with 8 bases between them. This CDR3 is CASSLDGGTEAFF. DNA for the CDR3: TGTGCCAGCAGCTTAGACGGGGGGACTGAAGCTTTCTTT.

The chain has TRBV2 and TRBJ2-5; D unclear. Deletions cut 2 bases from V and 0 bases from J, with 10 bases between. The CDR3 has 15 amino acids. Germline V gene lookup returns CDR1 SNHLY and CDR2 FYNNEI. The CDR3 DNA follows: TGTGCCAGCAGTGAAATGGTAGCCCACCAAGAGACCCAGTACTTC. Protein product: CASSEMVAHQETQYF.

The V call is TRBV7-3, the J call TRBJ2-1; TRBD2 aligns across 8 bases. Trimming at V came to 5 bases and at J to 12 bases, leaving 18 bases not matched to a gene. CDR3 length: 16 residues. Germline CDR1 is SGHTA and CDR2 is FQGTGA. The CDR3 here is CASSPPSQGSGGRQFF. In DNA form, the CDR3 reads TGTGCCAGCAGCCCCCCCTCCCAAGGGAGCGGGGGCCGGCAGTTCTTC.

The chain joins TRBV2 to TRBJ1-5; D is ambiguous. Trimming pared 2 bases from V and 2 bases from J, leaving 13 bases between. In germline, CDR1 is SNHLY, CDR2 FYNNEI. CDR3 length: 16 residues. CDR3 sequence (DNA): TGTGCCAGCAGTGAAATGAGGGCGGGTGGCAATCAGCCCCAGCATTTT. This encodes CASSEMRAGGNQPQHF.

This clone came up a few times. CDR3 sequence (DNA): TGCGCCAGCAGCCAAGAATCACTCAGGGACACTGAAGCTTTCTTT. Its translation: CASSQESLRDTEAFF. The chain has TRBV4-1 and TRBJ1-1, with a weak D call TRBD1 (5 bases). Between the trimmed V and J ends, which lost 0 bases and 3 bases, there was a span of 11 bases. The CDR3 runs to 15 residues. Germline V gives CDR1 MGHRA, CDR2 YSYEKL.

The V gene is TRBV10-1, the J gene TRBJ2-1; the match to TRBD1 covers 9 bases. Trimming took 0 bases from V and 7 from J; bases not matched to a gene: 4. Germline loops: CDR1 WNHNN, CDR2 SYGVQD (reference sequence). The CDR3 covers 15 residues. The CDR3: CASSESGTGSNEQFF. The CDR3 DNA reads TGCGCCAGCAGTGAGTCCGGGACAGGGAGTAATGAGCAGTTCTTC.

V and J are TRBV7-9 and TRBJ2-7, with D hard to call. The germline V gene encodes CDR1 SEHNR and CDR2 FQNEAQ (reference sequence). The CDR3 is 13 amino acids. With 3 bases removed from V and 4 bases from J, the gap between germline ends came to 10 bases. This chain's CDR3 is CASSFINGYEQYF. The DNA of the CDR3 is TGTGCCAGCAGCTTCATCAACGGGTACGAGCAGTACTTC.

This clone is a singleton in its sample. The rearrangement uses TRBV18 and TRBJ1-3; D gene unclear. V lost 1 base and J lost 5, with 12 bases in between. The CDR3 sequence is 15 residues long. The germline V gene has CDR1 KGHSH and CDR2 LQKENI. The DNA for the CDR3 is TGTGCCAGCTCACCACTCGGTCTCGAACGAAACACCATATATTTT. It encodes CASSPLGLERNTIYF. The variable domain in full, completed from reference TRBV18 and TRBJ1-3, reads NAGVMQNPRHLVRRRGQEARLRCSPMKGHSHVYWYRQLPEEGLKFMVYLQKENIIDESGMPKERFSAEFPKEGPSILRIQQVVRGDSAAYFCASSPLGLERNTIYFGEGSWLTVV.

The chain uses TRBV19 and TRBJ2-1; D is undetermined. V was trimmed by 2 bases and J by 0 bases, leaving 17 bases between them. CDR3 length equals 18 residues. CDR1 is LNHDA, CDR2 SQIVND, per germline (reference sequence). CDR3 sequence: CASSINRDISSSYNEQFF. In DNA form, the CDR3 reads TGTGCCAGTAGTATAAACAGAGACATATCCAGCTCCTACAATGAGCAGTTCTTC.

This clone was seen just once. The rearrangement links TRBV11-3 to TRBJ2-2, with 12 bases fitting TRBD2. CDR3 size: 19 residues. Trimming removed 0 bases from V and 0 bases from J; junction bases left unmatched: 5. Germline assignment: CDR1 SGHNT and CDR2 YENEEA. The CDR3 protein is CASSLERLAGGPNTGELFF. CDR3 nucleotides: TGTGCCAGCAGCTTAGAACGGCTAGCGGGGGGGCCGAACACCGGGGAGCTGTTTTTT.

V gene TRBV28 combines with J gene TRBJ2-7, with 7 bases identical to TRBD2. The J segment lost 7 bases and the V segment lost 2 bases, leaving 8 bases of the junction unmatched. CDR1 is MDHEN and CDR2 is SYDVKM in the germline V gene. This CDR3 is built from 14 residues. The CDR3 sequence is CASSLEGGVAEQYF. Written as DNA, the CDR3 is TGTGCCAGCAGTTTAGAGGGAGGGGTCGCGGAGCAGTACTTC.

This CDR3 reads CASSRPSPPRTGKNLNTEAFF. As DNA, the CDR3 is TGTGCCAGTAGTAGACCATCTCCCCCTCGGACAGGGAAAAACCTGAACACTGAAGCTTTCTTT. The chain has TRBV19 and TRBJ1-1; 8 bases map to TRBD1. Germline V gene lookup returns CDR1 LNHDA and CDR2 SQIVND (reference sequence). The V and J ends lost 4 bases and 0 bases, in that order; junction bases with no gene match: 22. This CDR3 region has 21 residues.

This sequence joins TRBV4-1 and TRBJ1-2; D may be TRBD1 (5 bases). The CDR3 contains 14 residues. V lost 7 bases and J 4 bases, leaving 16 bases between the germline ends. Germline V CDR1 and CDR2: MGHRA, YSYEKL. The CDR3 is CASTHLDKTYGYTF. CDR3 bases: TGCGCCAGCACCCACCTGGACAAGACCTATGGCTACACCTTC.

This chain uses TRBV12-5 with TRBJ1-2; TRBD1 is a possible D gene (5 bases). From germline, CDR1 is LGHNT and CDR2 FRNRAP. The CDR3 totals 18 residues. V was shortened by 0 bases and J by 4 bases, with 21 bases between the two germline ends. In DNA, the CDR3 is TGTGCTAGTGGTTTGGTACTTTCCCGGACAAGAGAGATCTATGGCTACACCTTC. Translation: CASGLVLSRTREIYGYTF.

DNA of the CDR3: TGTGCCAGCAGCGTAGCTTCGGTCGTCTATAATTCACCCCTCCACTTT. It codes for CASSVASVVYNSPLHF. The chain combines TRBV9 with TRBJ1-6; unclear D gene. This CDR3 contains 16 residues. CDR1 SGDLS and CDR2 YYNGEE come from the germline V gene. V was clipped by 0 bases and J by 3 bases, with 10 bases between them.

This chain joins TRBV10-3 and TRBJ2-3, with a weak D call TRBD2 (6 bases). The CDR3 loop spans 14 amino acids. V gave up 4 bases and J gave up 4 bases, with 12 bases separating them. CDR1 and CDR2 from the germline V gene are ENHRY and SYGVKD. CDR3: CAISVTSSPDTQYF. CDR3 coding DNA: TGTGCCATCAGTGTAACTAGCTCGCCAGATACGCAGTATTTT.

The chain joins TRBV18 to TRBJ1-2, with D hard to call. The germline V gene has CDR1 KGHSH and CDR2 LQKENI. CDR3 length: 14 residues. V was pared by 3 bases and J by 1 base, with 9 bases between. CDR3 in DNA: TGTGCCAGCTCACCCGAGACTTTTAACTATGGCTACACCTTC. This translates into CASSPETFNYGYTF.

The V call is TRBV5-4, the J call TRBJ2-7; 9 bases are shared with TRBD1. Germline CDR1 reads SGHNT; CDR2 reads YYREEE (reference sequence). Trimming cost V 5 bases and J 2 bases; bases outside gene matches: 8. The CDR3 covers 15 residues. The DNA for the CDR3 is TGTGCCAGCAGTTCGAGGGACAGGGCCCCCTACGAGCAGTACTTC. Translating gives CASSSRDRAPYEQYF.